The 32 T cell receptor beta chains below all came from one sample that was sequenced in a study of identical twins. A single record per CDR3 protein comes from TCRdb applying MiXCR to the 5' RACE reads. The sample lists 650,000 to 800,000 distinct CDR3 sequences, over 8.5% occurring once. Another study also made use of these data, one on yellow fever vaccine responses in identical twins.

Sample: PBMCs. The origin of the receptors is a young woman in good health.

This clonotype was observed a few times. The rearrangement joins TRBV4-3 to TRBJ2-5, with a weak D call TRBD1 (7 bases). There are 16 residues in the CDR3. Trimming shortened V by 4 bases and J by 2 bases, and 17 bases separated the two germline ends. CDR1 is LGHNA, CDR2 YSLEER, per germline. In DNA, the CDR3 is TGCGCCAGCAGCCTGTGGAGGGGACAGACACAAGAGACCCAGTACTTC. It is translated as CASSLWRGQTQETQYF.

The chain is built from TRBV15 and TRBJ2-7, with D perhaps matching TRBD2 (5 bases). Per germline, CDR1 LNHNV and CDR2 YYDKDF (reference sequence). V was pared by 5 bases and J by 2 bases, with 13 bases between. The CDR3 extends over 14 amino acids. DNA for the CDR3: TGTGCCACCAGCCATCGGACCGGGACCTACGAGCAGTACTTC. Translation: CATSHRTGTYEQYF.

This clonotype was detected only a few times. DNA for the CDR3: TGTGCCAGCAGCTTAGGTCGTCGGGGGCCCCACGAGCAGTACTTC. Its translation: CASSLGRRGPHEQYF. The chain uses TRBV7-6 and TRBJ2-7; either TRBD1 or TRBD2 may fit D (6 bases each). This CDR3 region has 15 residues. The V end lost 1 base, the J end lost 5 bases, and 15 bases lay between the germline ends. CDR1 and CDR2 (germline): SGHVS, FNYEAQ.

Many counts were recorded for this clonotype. CDR3 sequence (DNA): TGTGCCAGCAGCGTACCAGGACAGTCCACTGAGCAGTTCTTC. Translated: CASSVPGQSTEQFF. V and J are TRBV9 and TRBJ2-1; a possible D gene is TRBD1 (6 bases). The germline CDR1 and CDR2 sequences are SGDLS and YYNGEE. The length of the CDR3 is 14 residues. The V gene lost 1 base and the J gene lost 9 bases, with 14 bases spanning the gap.

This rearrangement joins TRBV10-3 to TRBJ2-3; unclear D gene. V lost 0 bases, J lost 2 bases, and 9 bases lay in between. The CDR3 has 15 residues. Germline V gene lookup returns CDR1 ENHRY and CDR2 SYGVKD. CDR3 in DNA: TGTGCCATCAGTGAGTCGGCGGCACCCACAGATACGCAGTATTTT. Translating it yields CAISESAAPTDTQYF.

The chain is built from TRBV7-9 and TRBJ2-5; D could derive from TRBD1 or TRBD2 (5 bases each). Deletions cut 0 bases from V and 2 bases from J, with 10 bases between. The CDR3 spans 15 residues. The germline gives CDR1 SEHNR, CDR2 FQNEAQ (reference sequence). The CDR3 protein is CASSLAGTVQETQYF. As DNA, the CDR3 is TGTGCCAGCAGCTTAGCGGGGACGGTACAAGAGACCCAGTACTTC.

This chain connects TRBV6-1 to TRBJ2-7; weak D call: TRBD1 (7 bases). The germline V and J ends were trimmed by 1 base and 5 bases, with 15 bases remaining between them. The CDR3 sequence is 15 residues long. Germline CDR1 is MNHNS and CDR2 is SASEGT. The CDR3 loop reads CASSEVAGGFNEQYF. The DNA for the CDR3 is TGTGCCAGCAGTGAAGTGGCAGGGGGGTTCAACGAGCAGTACTTC.

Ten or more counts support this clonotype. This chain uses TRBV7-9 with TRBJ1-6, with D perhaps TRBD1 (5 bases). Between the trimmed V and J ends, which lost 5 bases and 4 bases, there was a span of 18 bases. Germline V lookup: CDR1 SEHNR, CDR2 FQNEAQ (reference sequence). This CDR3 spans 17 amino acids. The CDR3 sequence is CASSPGLDSAYNSPLHF. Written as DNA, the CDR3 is TGTGCCAGCAGCCCCGGATTAGACAGCGCTTATAATTCACCCCTCCACTTT.

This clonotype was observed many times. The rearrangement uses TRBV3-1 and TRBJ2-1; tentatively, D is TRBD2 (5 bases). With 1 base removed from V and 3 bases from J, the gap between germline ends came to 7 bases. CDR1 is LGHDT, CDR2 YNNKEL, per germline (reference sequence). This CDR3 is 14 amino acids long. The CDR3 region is CASSQGLLYNEQFF. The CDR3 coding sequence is TGTGCCAGCAGCCAAGGACTACTCTACAATGAGCAGTTCTTC.

The CDR3 loop reads CSARPGTSSGETQYF. The CDR3 nucleotides are TGCAGTGCTAGACCGGGGACTAGCTCGGGGGAGACCCAGTACTTC. V usage is TRBV20-1 and J usage is TRBJ2-5, with TRBD2 identical over 9 bases. The CDR3 covers 15 residues. In germline, CDR1 is DFQATT, CDR2 SNEGSKA (reference sequence). V gave up 2 bases and J gave up 5 bases; unmatched junction bases: 9.

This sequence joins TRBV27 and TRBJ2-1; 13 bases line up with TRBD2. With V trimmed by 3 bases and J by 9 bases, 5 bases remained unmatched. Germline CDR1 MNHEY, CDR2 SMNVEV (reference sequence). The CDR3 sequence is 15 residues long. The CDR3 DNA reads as TGTGCCAGCAGTTTCGGGACTAGCGGGATCGCTGAGCAGTTCTTC. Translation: CASSFGTSGIAEQFF.

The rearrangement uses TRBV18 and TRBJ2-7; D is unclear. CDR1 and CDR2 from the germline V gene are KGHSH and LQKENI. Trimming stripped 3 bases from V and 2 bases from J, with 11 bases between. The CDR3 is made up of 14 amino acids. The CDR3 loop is CASSPARPPYEQYF. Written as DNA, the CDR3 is TGTGCCAGCTCACCTGCTCGCCCTCCCTACGAGCAGTACTTC.

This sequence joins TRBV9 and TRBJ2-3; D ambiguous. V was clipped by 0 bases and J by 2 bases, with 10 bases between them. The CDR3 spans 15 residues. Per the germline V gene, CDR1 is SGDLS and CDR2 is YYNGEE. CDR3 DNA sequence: TGTGCCAGCAGCGTAGACGAGTCTCTCACAGATACGCAGTATTTT. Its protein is CASSVDESLTDTQYF. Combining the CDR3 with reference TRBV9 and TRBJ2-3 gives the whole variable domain DSGVTQTPKHLITATGQRVTLRCSPRSGDLSVYWYQQSLDQGLQFLIQYYNGEERAKGNILERFSAQQFPDLHSELNLSSLELGDSALYFCASSVDESLTDTQYFGPGTRLTVL.

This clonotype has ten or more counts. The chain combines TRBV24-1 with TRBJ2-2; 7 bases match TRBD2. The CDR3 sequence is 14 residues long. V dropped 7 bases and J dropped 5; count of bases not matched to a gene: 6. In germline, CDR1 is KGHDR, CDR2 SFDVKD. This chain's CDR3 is CATSPLGGTGELFF. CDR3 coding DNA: TGTGCCACCAGCCCCCTGGGGGGGACCGGGGAGCTGTTTTTT.

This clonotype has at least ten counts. This CDR3 reads CASSLASGYPDTQYF. CDR3 in DNA: TGTGCCAGCAGCTTAGCTTCGGGCTACCCAGATACGCAGTATTTT. The genes are TRBV7-8 and TRBJ2-3, with D unclear. From germline, CDR1 is SGHVS and CDR2 FQNEAQ. The CDR3 has 15 residues. The V end lost 0 bases, the J end lost 4 bases, and 11 bases lay between the germline ends.

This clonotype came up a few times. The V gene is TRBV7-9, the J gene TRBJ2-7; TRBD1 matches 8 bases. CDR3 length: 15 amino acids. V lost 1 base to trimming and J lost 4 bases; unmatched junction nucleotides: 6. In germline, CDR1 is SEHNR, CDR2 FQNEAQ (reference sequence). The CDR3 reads CASSLGQGALYEQYF. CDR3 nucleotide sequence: TGTGCCAGCAGCTTAGGCCAGGGGGCATTATACGAGCAGTACTTC.

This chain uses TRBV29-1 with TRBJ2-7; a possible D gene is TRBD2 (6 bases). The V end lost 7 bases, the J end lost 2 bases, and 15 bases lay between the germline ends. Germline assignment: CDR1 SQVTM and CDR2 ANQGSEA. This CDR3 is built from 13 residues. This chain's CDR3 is CSAEGLGPYEQYF. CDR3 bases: TGCAGCGCCGAGGGACTCGGCCCCTACGAGCAGTACTTC.

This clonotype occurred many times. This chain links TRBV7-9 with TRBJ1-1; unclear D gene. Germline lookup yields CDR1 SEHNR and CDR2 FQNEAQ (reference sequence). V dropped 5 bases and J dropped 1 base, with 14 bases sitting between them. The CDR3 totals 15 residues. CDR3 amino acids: CASSPTKTGNTEAFF. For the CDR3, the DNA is TGTGCCAGCAGCCCCACCAAAACCGGGAACACTGAAGCTTTCTTT.

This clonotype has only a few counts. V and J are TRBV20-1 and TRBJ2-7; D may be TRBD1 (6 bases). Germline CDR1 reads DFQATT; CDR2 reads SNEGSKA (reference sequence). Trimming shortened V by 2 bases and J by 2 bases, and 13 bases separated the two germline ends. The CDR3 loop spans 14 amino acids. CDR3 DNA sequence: TGCAGTGCTAGACCCCCGACAGGAACCTACGAGCAGTACTTC. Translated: CSARPPTGTYEQYF.

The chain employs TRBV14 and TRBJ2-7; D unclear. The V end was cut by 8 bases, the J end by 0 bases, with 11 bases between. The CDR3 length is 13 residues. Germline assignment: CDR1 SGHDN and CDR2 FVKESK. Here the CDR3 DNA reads TGTGCCAGCGTCGGGCGATACTCCTACGAGCAGTACTTC. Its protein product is CASVGRYSYEQYF.

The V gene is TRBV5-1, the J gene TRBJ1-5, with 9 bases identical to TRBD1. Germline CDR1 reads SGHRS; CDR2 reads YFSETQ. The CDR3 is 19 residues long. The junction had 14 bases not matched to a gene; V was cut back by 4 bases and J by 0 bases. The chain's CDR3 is CASSTSTGGPLLSNQPQHF. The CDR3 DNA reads TGCGCCAGCAGCACGTCTACAGGGGGCCCATTACTTAGCAATCAGCCCCAGCATTTT.

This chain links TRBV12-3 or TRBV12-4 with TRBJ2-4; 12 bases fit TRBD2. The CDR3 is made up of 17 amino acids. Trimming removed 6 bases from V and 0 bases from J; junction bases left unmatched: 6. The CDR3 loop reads CASSRTSGALAKNIQYF. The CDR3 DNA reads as TGTGCCAGCAGCCGGACTAGCGGGGCCCTAGCCAAAAACATTCAGTACTTC.

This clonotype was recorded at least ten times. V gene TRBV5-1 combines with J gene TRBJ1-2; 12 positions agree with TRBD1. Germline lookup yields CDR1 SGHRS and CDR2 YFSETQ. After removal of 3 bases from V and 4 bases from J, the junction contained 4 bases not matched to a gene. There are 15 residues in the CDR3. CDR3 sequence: CASSWDRGPGYGYTF. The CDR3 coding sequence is TGCGCCAGCAGCTGGGACAGGGGGCCTGGCTATGGCTACACCTTC.

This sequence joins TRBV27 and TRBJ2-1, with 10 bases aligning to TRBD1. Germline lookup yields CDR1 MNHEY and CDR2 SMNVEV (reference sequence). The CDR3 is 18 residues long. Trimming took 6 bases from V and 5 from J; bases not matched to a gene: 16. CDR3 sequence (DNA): TGTGCCAGCAGCGCTAACCGGGACAGGGGACACCTTAACAATGAGCAGTTCTTC. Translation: CASSANRDRGHLNNEQFF.

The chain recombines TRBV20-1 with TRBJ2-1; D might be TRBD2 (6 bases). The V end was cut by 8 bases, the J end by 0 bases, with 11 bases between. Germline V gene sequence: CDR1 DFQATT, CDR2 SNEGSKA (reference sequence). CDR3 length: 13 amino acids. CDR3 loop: CSMGLSSYNEQFF. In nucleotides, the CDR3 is TGCAGTATGGGACTGAGCTCCTACAATGAGCAGTTCTTC.

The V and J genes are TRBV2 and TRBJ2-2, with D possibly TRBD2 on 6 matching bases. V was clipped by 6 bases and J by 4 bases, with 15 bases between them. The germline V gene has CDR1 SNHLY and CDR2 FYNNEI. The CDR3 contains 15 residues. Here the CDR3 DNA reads TGTGCCAGCAGGACTGGACCGCGGGGCACCGGGGAGCTGTTTTTT. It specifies CASRTGPRGTGELFF.

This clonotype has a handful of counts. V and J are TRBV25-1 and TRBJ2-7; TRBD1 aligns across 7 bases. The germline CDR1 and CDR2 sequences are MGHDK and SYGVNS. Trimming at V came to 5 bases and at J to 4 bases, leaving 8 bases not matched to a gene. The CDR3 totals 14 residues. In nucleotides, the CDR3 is TGTGCCAGCAGTCTGACAGGGCGGATTTACGAGCAGTACTTC. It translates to CASSLTGRIYEQYF.

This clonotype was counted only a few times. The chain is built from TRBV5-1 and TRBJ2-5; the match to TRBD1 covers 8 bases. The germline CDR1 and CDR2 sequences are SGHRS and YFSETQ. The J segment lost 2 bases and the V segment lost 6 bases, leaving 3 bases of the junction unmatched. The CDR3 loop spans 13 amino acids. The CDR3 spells CASTRGLQETQYF. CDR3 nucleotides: TGCGCCAGCACCAGGGGGCTACAAGAGACCCAGTACTTC.

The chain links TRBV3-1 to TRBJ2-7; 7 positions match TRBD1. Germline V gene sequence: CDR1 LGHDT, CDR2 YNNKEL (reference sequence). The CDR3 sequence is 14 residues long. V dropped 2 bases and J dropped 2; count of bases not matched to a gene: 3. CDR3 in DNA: TGTGCCAGCAGCCAACGACAGGGCACCTACGAGCAGTACTTC. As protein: CASSQRQGTYEQYF.

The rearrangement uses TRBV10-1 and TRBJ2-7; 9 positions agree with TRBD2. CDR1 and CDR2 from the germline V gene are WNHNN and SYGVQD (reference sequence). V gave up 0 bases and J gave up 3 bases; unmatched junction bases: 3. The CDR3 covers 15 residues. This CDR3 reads CASSESGTSSYEQYF. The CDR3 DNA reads TGCGCCAGCAGTGAGTCCGGGACTAGCAGCTACGAGCAGTACTTC.

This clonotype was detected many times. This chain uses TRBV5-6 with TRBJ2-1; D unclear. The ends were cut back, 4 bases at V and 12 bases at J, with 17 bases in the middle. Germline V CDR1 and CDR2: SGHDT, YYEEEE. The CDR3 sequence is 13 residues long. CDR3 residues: CASSIRAFSMQFF. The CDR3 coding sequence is TGTGCCAGCAGCATACGGGCCTTCTCTATGCAGTTCTTC. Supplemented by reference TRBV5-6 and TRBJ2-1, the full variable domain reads DAGVTQSPTHLIKTRGQQVTLRCSPKSGHDTVSWYQQALGQGPQFIFQYYEEEERQRGNFPDRFSGHQFPNYSSELNVNALLLGDSALYLCASSIRAFSMQFFGPGTRLTVL.

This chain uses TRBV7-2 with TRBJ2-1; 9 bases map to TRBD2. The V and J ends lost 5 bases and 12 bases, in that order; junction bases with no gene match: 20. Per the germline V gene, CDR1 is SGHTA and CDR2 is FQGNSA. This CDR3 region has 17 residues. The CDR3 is CASSLAGGRMSVLGQFF. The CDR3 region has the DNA TGTGCCAGCAGCCTCGCGGGAGGGCGCATGAGTGTGCTTGGGCAGTTCTTC.